Detailed here is one T cell receptor (beta chain). The data were taken from a study of radiation and T cells in renal cell carcinoma. The CDR3 has 17 amino acids. Trimming removed 2 bases at V and 0 bases at J, with 13 bases between. Germline V gene data show CDR1 as LGHNA and CDR2 as YNFKEQ. Stated time point: baseline pretreatment blood. Noted treatment: 15 Gy SBRT to primary tumor, nephrectomy 4 weeks later. Clones were read by immunoSEQ multiplex PCR, and TCRdb kept only the in-frame ones, dropping some. The sample holds around 160,000 clones, roughly 90% seen once. The chain employs TRBV4-2 and TRBJ1-4, with a tentative D call TRBD1 (6 bases). The receptor's source is a woman between 70 and 85 years old with renal cell carcinoma. The sample consisted of blood, taken from a patient whose treatment included radiotherapy and nephrectomy. The CDR3 DNA reads as TGTGCCAGCAGCCAATACGGACAGTCTGCAACTAATGAAAAACTGTTTTTT. It yields the protein CASSQYGQSATNEKLFF.